This entry describes one T cell receptor (beta chain). This clone was recorded once. The antigen this receptor binds is unknown. The input lacks base qualities; no much larger clone sits a single base away. The time point label for this specimen denotes: less than 30 months on ibrutinib. For TCR beta library preparation, approximately 1.8 micrograms of genomic DNA was extracted from cryopreserved PBMCs. High-throughput TCR beta sequencing was performed on longitudinal blood samples from CLL patients receiving ibrutinib monotherapy. The patients were enrolled in a single-center, open-label phase 2 trial of ibrutinib monotherapy. The sample belongs to a study of cytotoxic CD8 clonotypes in ibrutinib-treated CLL (dated by TCRdb to about 2021). Looking at the study overall: The cohort included some 14 treatment-naive and around 10 relapsed/refractory patients; some 18 were IGHV unmutated. Of the roughly 90 people in the trial, about 25 had longitudinal samples available. Responses were partial in approximately 24 patients and complete in 2; after median around 68 months follow-up, around 15 stayed in remission and around 12 progressed. Cryopreserved peripheral blood mononuclear cells were collected at three points: before therapy, at response, and at either sustained remission or disease progression. On average, each sample had approximately 260,000 productive templates and tens of thousands of productive rearrangements. Every sample from remission and from progressive disease was obtained while the patients were still on ibrutinib. Response samples were taken after a median of roughly eleven months on treatment, ranging from 6 to 36 months. Overall study results and their limits: Sustained-remission and progressing patients did not have matched sampling times, and lymph node repertoires were not examined. Public clonotypes were rare and either contracted or stayed stable during treatment, and the rise in clonality at ibrutinib response reflected the expansion of private clonotypes. Clonality increased at ibrutinib response, stayed stable in sustained remission, and fell back toward baseline at progression. Baseline clonality exceeded that of age-matched healthy donors and correlated strongly with circulating CD8+ T-cell counts.

Each clonotype received, on average, about 10x coverage in deep resolution sequencing performed on a MiSeq, where the target depth lay between 1 in 1 million and 1 in 200,000 T cells. TCR beta libraries were generated with the immunoSEQ hsTCRB Kit. As for how the authors treated the data: Data were analyzed with ImmunoSEQ Data Assistant and ImmunoSEQ Analyzer, with V, D and J genes assigned per IMGT definitions. Clonality, which ranges from 0 to 1, was calculated by subtracting the normalized Shannon entropy of productive rearrangement frequencies from one. Public clonotype analysis was restricted to overrepresented clonotypes comprising at least 0.05% of each patient's repertoire. Repertoires from some 13 age-matched healthy donors in immuneACCESS were used as clonality controls. Sourced from immuneACCESS, this table was stored by TCRdb with only in-frame sequences that have V and J called. A share of the clones is absent; for the studies checked, an unresolved V gene accounts for under half, and the remainder has no known explanation. V and J calls and clone size are given by that table; D and trimming were obtained from the DNA. The sample table shows 150,000 or so clones, and less than 85% are seen once. The ten largest make up about 4.6% of the sample.

V is pared back by 3 bases and J by 0 bases, with 9 bases lying between the germline termini. The CDR3 starts with the cysteine, ends with the phenylalanine, and has 15 residues. Left in the record is the CDR3 DNA by itself, 45 bases read in frame from the first base. Looking up the germline V gene yields CDR1 KGHSH and CDR2 LQKENI. The clonotype was recovered from a human donor with chronic lymphocytic leukemia. Recombination connected TRBV18 to TRBJ2-1; TRBD2 could be the D gene, as 5 bases match. The sample in question was PBMCs, obtained after 24 months of ibrutinib treatment. The CDR3 protein is CASSPGVSSYNEQFF. The base sequence is TGTGCCAGCTCACCGGGAGTGAGCTCCTACAATGAGCAGTTCTTC.